This TCR beta chain was documented in a study of T-cell reconstitution after alpha-beta-depleted transplantation in children. Findings of the study overall: Recipient T cells and thymic progenitors that survived were the source of the high TCRbeta diversity seen at day 60 in some patients. From newly produced T cells came most of the T-cell counts and diversity one year after transplant. There were reportedly several hundred expanded graft clones from which alpha-beta T cells came about two months after transplant.

V gave up 5 bases and J gave up 0 bases, with 8 bases separating them. Germline assignment: CDR1 LNHNV and CDR2 YYDKDF (reference sequence). CDR3 length: 13 amino acids. This sample's TCRbeta library carried unique molecular identifier barcodes. TCRdb passed the PCR reads through MiXCR, listing each CDR3 protein once. The sample contains 900,000 or so distinct CDR3 sequences, about 16% of which appear only once. Details on this clonotype: Its antigen is still unknown.

Source: PBMCs, mostly from graft donor cells, taken 360 days after TCRalphabeta/CD19-depleted stem cell transplant. V is TRBV15 and J is TRBJ2-7; unclear D gene. The clonotype comes from a male patient between 10 and 17 years old who had a stem cell transplant for acute lymphoblastic leukemia, so the T cells may come from the graft donor. Here the CDR3 DNA reads TGTGCCACCAGCGGTGACAACTCCTACGAGCAGTACTTC. It specifies CATSGDNSYEQYF.